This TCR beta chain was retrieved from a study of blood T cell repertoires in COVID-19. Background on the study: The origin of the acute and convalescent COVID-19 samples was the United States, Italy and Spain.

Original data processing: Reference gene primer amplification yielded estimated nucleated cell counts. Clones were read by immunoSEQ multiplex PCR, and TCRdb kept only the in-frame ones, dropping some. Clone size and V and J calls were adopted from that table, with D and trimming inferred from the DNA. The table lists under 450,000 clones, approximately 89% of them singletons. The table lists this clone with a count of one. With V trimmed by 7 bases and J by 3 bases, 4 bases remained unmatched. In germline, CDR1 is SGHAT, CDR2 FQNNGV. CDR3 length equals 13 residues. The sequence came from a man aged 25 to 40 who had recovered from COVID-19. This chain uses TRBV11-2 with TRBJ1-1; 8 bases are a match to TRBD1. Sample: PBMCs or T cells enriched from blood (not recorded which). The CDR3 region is CASKTGAHTEAFF. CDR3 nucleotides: TGTGCCAGCAAGACAGGGGCACACACTGAAGCTTTCTTT.